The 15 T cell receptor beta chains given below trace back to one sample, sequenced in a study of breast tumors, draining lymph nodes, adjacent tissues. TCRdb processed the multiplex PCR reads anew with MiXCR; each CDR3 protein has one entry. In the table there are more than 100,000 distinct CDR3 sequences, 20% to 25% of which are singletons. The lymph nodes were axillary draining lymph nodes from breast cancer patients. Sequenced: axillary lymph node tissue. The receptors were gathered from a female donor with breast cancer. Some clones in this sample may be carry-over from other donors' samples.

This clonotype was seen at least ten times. In DNA, the CDR3 is TGCGCCAGCAGTGAGTCAGGGGCTAGCGGACCCTACGAGCAGTACTTC. This codes for CASSESGASGPYEQYF. The chain couples TRBV10-2 to TRBJ2-7, with 7 bases fitting TRBD2. Losses at the gene ends were 0 bases for V and 2 bases for J; bases not matched to a gene: 7. This CDR3 has 16 amino acids. Looked up from germline, CDR1 is WSHSY and CDR2 is SAAADI.

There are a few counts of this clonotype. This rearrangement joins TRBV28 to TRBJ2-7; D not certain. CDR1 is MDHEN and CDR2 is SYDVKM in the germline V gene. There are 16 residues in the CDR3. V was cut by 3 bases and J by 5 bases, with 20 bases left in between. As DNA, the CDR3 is TGTGCCAGCAGTTTGGTTGGGGATCCAATGTCCCACGAGCAGTACTTC. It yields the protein CASSLVGDPMSHEQYF.

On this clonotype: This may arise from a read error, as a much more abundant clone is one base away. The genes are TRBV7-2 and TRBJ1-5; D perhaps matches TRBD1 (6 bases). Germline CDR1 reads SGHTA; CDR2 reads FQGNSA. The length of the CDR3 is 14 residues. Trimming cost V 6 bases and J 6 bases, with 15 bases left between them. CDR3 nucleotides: TGTACCAGCAGTCAGGGGACCAATATTCAGCCCCAGCATTTT. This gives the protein CTSSQGTNIQPQHF.

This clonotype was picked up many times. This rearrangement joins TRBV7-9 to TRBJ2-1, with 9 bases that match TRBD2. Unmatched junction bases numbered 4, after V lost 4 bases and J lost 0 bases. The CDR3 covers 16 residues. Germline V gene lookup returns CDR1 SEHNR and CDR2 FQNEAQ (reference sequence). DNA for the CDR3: TGTGCCAGCAGCTCCGATAGCGGGAGCTCCTACAATGAGCAGTTCTTC. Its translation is CASSSDSGSSYNEQFF.

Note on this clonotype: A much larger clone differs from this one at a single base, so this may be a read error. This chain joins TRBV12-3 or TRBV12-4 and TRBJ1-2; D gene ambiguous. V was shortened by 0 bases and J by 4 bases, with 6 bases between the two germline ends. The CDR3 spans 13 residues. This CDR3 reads CASSLAELYGYTF. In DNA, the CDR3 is TGTGCCAGCAGTTTAGCAGAACTCTATGGCTACACCTTC.

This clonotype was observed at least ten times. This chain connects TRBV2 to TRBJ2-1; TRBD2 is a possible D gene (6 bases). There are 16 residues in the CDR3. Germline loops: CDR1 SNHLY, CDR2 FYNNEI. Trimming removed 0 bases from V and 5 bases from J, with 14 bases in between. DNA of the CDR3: TGTGCCAGCAGTGAAGCCCGCGGGACCCTCAACAATGAGCAGTTCTTC. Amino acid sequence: CASSEARGTLNNEQFF. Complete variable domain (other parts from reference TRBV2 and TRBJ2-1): EPEVTQTPSHQVTQMGQEVILRCVPISNHLYFYWYRQILGQKVEFLVSFYNNEISEKSEIFDDQFSVERPDGSNFTLKIRSTKLEDSAMYFCASSEARGTLNNEQFFGPGTRLTVL.

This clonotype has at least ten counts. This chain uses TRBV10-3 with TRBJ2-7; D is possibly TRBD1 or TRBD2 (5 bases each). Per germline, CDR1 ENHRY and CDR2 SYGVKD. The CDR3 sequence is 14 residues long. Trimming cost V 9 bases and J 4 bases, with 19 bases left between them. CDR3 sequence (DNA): TGTGCCATTAGTAACAGAGGGGTAACTTACGAGCAGTACTTC. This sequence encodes CAISNRGVTYEQYF.

CDR3 loop: CASSLTAGDLSTGELFF. The DNA of the CDR3 is TGTGCCAGCAGCTTAACGGCCGGCGACTTAAGCACCGGGGAGCTGTTTTTT. The chain joins TRBV7-3 to TRBJ2-2; D uncertain. Germline values: CDR1 SGHTA, CDR2 FQGTGA. CDR3 length: 17 residues. Trimming took 0 bases from V and 4 from J, leaving 15 bases between them.

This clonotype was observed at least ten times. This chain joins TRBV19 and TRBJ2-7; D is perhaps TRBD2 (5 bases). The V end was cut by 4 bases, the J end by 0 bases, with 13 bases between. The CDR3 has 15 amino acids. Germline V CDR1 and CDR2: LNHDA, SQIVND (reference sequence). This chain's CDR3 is CASSNQPRGSYEQYF. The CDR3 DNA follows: TGTGCCAGTAGTAACCAGCCCCGGGGCTCCTACGAGCAGTACTTC.

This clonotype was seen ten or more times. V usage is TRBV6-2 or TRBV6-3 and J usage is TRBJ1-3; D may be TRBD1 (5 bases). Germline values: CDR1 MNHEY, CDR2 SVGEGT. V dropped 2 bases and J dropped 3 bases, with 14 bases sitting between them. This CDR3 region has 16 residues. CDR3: CASSYGTGGGGNTIYF. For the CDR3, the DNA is TGTGCCAGCAGTTACGGGACCGGCGGAGGTGGAAACACCATATATTTT.

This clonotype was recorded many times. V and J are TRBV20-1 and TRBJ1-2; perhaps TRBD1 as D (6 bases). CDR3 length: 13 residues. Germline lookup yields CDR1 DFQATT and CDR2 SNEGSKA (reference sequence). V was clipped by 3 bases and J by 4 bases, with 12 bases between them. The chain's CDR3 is CSASHRASYGYTF. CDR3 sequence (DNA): TGCAGTGCTAGTCACAGGGCCTCCTATGGCTACACCTTC.

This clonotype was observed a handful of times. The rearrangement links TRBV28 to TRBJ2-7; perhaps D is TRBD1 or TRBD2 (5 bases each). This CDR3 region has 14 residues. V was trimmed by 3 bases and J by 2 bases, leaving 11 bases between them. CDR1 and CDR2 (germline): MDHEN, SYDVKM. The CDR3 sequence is CASSLPGRTYEQYF. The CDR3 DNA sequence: TGTGCCAGCAGTTTGCCGGGACGAACCTACGAGCAGTACTTC.

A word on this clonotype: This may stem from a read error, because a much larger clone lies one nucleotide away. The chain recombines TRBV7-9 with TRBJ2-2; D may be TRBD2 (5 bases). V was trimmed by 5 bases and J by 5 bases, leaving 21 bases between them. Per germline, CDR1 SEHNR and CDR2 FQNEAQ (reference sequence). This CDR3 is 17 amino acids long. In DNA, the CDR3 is TGTGCCAGCAGCCCTCTAAAAGAGGGAAGGCCAACCGGGGAGCTGTTTTTT. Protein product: CASSPLKEGRPTGELFF. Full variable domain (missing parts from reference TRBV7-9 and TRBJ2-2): DTGVSQNPRHKITKRGQNVTFRCDPISEHNRLYWYRQTLGQGPEFLTYFQNEAQLEKSRLLSDRFSAERPKGSFSTLEIQRTEQGDSAMYLCASSPLKEGRPTGELFFGEGSRLTVL.

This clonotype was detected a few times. For the CDR3, the DNA is TGTGCCAGCTCATCTAGACAGTCCAAAGTCACCGGGGAGCTGTTTTTT. Translated: CASSSRQSKVTGELFF. The chain uses TRBV18 and TRBJ2-2, with D possibly TRBD1 on 5 matching bases. The V end lost 5 bases, the J end lost 4 bases, and 17 bases lay between the germline ends. From germline, CDR1 is KGHSH and CDR2 LQKENI. This CDR3 spans 16 amino acids.

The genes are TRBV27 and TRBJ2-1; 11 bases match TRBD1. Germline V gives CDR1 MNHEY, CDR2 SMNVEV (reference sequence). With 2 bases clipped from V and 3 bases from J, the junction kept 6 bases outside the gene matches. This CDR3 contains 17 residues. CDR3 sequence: CASSLLRTGGNYNEQFF. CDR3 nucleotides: TGTGCCAGCAGTTTACTCCGGACAGGGGGCAACTACAATGAGCAGTTCTTC.